This TCR beta chain was retrieved from a study of CXCR3-negative and CXCR3-positive naive CD8 T cells. Libraries of TRB cDNA were made by 5' RACE and carried UMIs. TCRdb processed the 5' RACE reads again and assigns one entry to each CDR3 protein, with no DNA. The sample has 90,000 to 100,000 distinct CDR3 sequences. The CDR3 length is 18 residues. The clonotype was recovered from a human donor in good health. Some clones in this sample may be carry-over from other donors' samples. Material: naive CXCR3- CD8+ T cells from blood. Subset: CD45RO-CCR7+CD27+CD95- naive CD8+ T cells lacking CXCR3 (TNR3-). This chain joins TRBV23-1 and TRBJ1-2; TCRdb reports TRBD1, a call that lacks DNA to check it against. TRBV23-1 is an open reading frame, and its role is uncertain. The CDR3 loop reads CASSQSRAGGSPSYGYTF.